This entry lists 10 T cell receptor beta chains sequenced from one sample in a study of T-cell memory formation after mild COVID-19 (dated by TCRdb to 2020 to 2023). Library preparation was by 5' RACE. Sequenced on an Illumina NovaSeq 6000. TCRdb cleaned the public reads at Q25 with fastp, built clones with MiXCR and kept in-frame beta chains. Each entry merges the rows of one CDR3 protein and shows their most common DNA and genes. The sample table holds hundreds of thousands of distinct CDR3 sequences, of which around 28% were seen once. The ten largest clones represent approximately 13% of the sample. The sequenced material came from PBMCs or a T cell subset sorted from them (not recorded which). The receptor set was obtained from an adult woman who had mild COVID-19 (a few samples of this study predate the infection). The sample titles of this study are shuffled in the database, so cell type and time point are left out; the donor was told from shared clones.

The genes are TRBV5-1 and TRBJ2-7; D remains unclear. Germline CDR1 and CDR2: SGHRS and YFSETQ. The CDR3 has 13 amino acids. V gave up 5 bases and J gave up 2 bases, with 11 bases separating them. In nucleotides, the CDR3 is TGCGCCAGCAGTCAAGAAAAGGCCTACGAGCAGTACTTC. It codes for CASSQEKAYEQYF. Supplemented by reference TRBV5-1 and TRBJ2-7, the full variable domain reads KAGVTQTPRYLIKTRGQQVTLSCSPISGHRSVSWYQQTPGQGLQFLFEYFSETQRNKGNFPGRFSGRQFSNSRSEMNVSTLELGDSALYLCASSQEKAYEQYFGPGTRLTVT.

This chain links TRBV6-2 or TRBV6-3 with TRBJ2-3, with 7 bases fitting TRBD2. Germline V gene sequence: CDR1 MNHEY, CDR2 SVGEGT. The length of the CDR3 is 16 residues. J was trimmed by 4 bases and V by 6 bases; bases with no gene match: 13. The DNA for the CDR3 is TGTGCCAGCAGCCCTATGCGGGGGAATTTTCCAGATACGCAGTATTTT. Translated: CASSPMRGNFPDTQYF.

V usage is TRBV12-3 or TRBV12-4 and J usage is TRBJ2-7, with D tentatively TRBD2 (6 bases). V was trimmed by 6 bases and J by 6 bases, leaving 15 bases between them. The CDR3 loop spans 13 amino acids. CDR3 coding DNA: TGTGCCAGCAGCCCTCTCGTCGGGGGCGAGCAGTACTTC. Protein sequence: CASSPLVGGEQYF.

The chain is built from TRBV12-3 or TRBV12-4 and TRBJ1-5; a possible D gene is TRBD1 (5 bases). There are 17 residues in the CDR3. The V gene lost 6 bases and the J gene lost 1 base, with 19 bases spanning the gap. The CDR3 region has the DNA TGTGCCAGCAGACGTGTATTTGGGGCGTCGAGCAATCAGCCCCAGCATTTT. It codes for CASRRVFGASSNQPQHF.

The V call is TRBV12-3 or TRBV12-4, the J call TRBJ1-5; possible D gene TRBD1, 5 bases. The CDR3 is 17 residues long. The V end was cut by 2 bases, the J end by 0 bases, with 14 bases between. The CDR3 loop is CASSLYGGRDSNQPQHF. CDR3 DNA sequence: TGTGCCAGCAGTTTATACGGAGGCAGGGATAGCAATCAGCCCCAGCATTTT.

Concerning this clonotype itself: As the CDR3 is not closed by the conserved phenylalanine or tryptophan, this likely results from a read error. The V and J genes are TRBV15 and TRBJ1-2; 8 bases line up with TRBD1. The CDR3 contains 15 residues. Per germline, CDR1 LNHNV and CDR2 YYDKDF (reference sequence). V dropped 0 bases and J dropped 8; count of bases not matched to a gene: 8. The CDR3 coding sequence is TGTGCCACCAGCAGAGATCGTGAGACAGGGGAGGGCTACACCTAC. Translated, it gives CATSRDRETGEGYTY.

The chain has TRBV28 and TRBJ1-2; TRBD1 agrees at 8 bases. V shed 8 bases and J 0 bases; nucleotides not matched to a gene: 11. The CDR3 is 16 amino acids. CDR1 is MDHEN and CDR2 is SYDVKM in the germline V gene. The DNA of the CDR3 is TGTGCCAGCCATTGTGACAGGGGCGCTACTAACTATGGCTACACCTTC. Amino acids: CASHCDRGATNYGYTF.

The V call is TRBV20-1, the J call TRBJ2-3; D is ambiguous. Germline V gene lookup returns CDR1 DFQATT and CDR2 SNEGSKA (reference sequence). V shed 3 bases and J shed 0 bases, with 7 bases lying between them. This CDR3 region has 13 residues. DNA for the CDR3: TGCAGTGCTAGCGGGTACAGCACAGATACGCAGTATTTT. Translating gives CSASGYSTDTQYF.

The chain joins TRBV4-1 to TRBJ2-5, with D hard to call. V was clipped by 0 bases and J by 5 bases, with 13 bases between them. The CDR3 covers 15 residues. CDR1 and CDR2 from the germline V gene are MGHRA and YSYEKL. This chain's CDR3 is CASSQDHQITETQYF. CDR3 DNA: TGCGCCAGCAGCCAAGATCATCAGATTACGGAGACCCAGTACTTC.

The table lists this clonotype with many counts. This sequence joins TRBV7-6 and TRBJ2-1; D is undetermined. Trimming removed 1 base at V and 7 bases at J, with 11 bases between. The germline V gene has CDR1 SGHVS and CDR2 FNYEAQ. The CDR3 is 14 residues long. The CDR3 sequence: CASSLERTDNEQFF. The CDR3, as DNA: TGTGCCAGCAGCTTAGAAAGGACCGATAATGAGCAGTTCTTC.